The 28 T cell receptor beta chains below were found in one sample sequenced in a study of TIL therapy for anti-PD-1-resistant metastatic lung cancer. The immunoSEQ assay was v3. Sequencing was performed with immunoSEQ multiplex PCR; in TCRdb, only in-frame clones are kept and a portion is missing. Among tens of thousands of clones listed, 78% were seen once. Time point noted: pre-treatment sample, taken before nivolumab and TIL therapy. The sequences come from blood, collected at baseline. Every receptor here comes from a person aged 25 to 80 with non-small cell lung cancer.

The table lists this clone with a count of one. The chain recombines TRBV6-6 with TRBJ2-5, with 9 bases aligning to TRBD2. V gave up 4 bases and J gave up 4 bases; unmatched junction bases: 4. The CDR3 is made up of 14 amino acids. CDR1 and CDR2 (germline): MNHNY, SVGAGI (reference sequence). Here the CDR3 DNA reads TGTGCCAGCAGTTCGCGGGGGGGGCGAGAGACCCAGTACTTC. Protein product: CASSSRGGRETQYF.

This clone was detected only once. The chain has TRBV2 and TRBJ2-3; 9 nucleotides align to TRBD2. Germline V lookup: CDR1 SNHLY, CDR2 FYNNEI. Losses at the gene ends were 0 bases for V and 7 bases for J; bases not matched to a gene: 8. The CDR3 totals 16 residues. Written as DNA, the CDR3 is TGTGCCAGCAGTGAAGCGGGCGGGAGGGGCTCGAATACGCAGTATTTT. It is translated as CASSEAGGRGSNTQYF.

The chain links TRBV7-2 to TRBJ1-1; the D is unclear. The CDR3 spans 14 residues. Germline V gives CDR1 SGHTA, CDR2 FQGNSA. V dropped 0 bases and J dropped 5 bases, with 10 bases sitting between them. The CDR3, as DNA: TGTGCCAGCAGCTTAGCTCCAACGGGGACTGAAGCTTTCTTT. This translates into CASSLAPTGTEAFF.

The rearrangement uses TRBV5-1 and TRBJ1-3; D not certain. The length of the CDR3 is 17 residues. Between the trimmed V and J ends, which lost 0 bases and 0 bases, there was a span of 13 bases. CDR1 and CDR2 from the germline V gene are SGHRS and YFSETQ. The CDR3 nucleotides read TGCGCCAGCAGCTTGGCCCCGAGCGCCCGCTCTGGAAACACCATATATTTT. Its protein product is CASSLAPSARSGNTIYF.

This clone occurred once. A junction end diverges from the germline sequence, so it may reflect a read error. This sequence joins TRBV28 and TRBJ2-1; 9 positions match TRBD2. CDR1 is MDHEN, CDR2 SYDVKM, per germline. The CDR3 totals 12 residues. The CDR3: CASISGAGGPIF. DNA of the CDR3: TGTGCCAGCATCTCGGGGGCGGGAGGGCCGATCTTC.

The chain carries TRBV29-1 and TRBJ2-7; tentative D call: TRBD1 (6 bases). The CDR3 sequence is 12 residues long. From germline, CDR1 is SQVTM and CDR2 ANQGSEA. The V and J ends lost 4 bases and 5 bases respectively, with 12 bases between them. The DNA for the CDR3 is TGCAGCGTTGTTCACAGGGCCCACGAGCAGTACTTC. This translates into CSVVHRAHEQYF.

The chain employs TRBV19 and TRBJ1-3; D call uncertain. V shed 3 bases and J shed 2 bases, with 17 bases lying between them. The CDR3 is made up of 17 amino acids. Germline V gives CDR1 LNHDA, CDR2 SQIVND (reference sequence). The CDR3 loop is CASSIGVTIGPGNTIYF. The CDR3 DNA reads as TGTGCCAGTAGTATCGGAGTCACGATCGGGCCTGGAAACACCATATATTTT.

This chain links TRBV19 with TRBJ1-1; maybe TRBD1 (5 bases). Looked up from germline, CDR1 is LNHDA and CDR2 is SQIVND (reference sequence). The CDR3 sequence is 14 residues long. The V end was cut by 7 bases, the J end by 7 bases, with 19 bases between. DNA for the CDR3: TGTGCCAGTATGGAACAGGCCCTGGACCTTGAAGCTTTCTTT. Protein: CASMEQALDLEAFF. Full variable domain (remainder filled in from reference TRBV19 and TRBJ1-1): DGGITQSPKYLFRKEGQNVTLSCEQNLNHDAMYWYRQDPGQGLRLIYYSQIVNDFQKGDIAEGYSVSREKKESFPLTVTSAQKNPTAFYLCASMEQALDLEAFFGQGTRLTVV.

This clone was found a few times. J is TRBJ1-1 and V is TRBV5-6, with D unresolved. CDR3 length equals 15 residues. CDR1 and CDR2 (germline): SGHDT, YYEEEE. Trimming pared 0 bases from V and 1 base from J, leaving 10 bases between. CDR3 region: CASSLEWSGNTEAFF. As DNA, the CDR3 is TGTGCCAGCAGCTTGGAGTGGTCAGGGAACACTGAAGCTTTCTTT. The full variable domain, with the rest looked up from reference TRBV5-6 and TRBJ1-1, is DAGVTQSPTHLIKTRGQQVTLRCSPKSGHDTVSWYQQALGQGPQFIFQYYEEEERQRGNFPDRFSGHQFPNYSSELNVNALLLGDSALYLCASSLEWSGNTEAFFGQGTRLTVV.

The chain joins TRBV7-9 to TRBJ2-5, with TRBD1 matching over 8 bases. The end of the DNA aligns better with TRBJ2-7, so the J call may be wrong. The germline gives CDR1 SEHNR, CDR2 FQNEAQ (reference sequence). The CDR3 loop spans 17 amino acids. The CDR3 region has the DNA TGTGCCAGCAGCCTAGGCGGGGTGACAGGGGTTCCCTACGAGCAGTACTTC. It codes for CASSLGGVTGVPYEQYF.

This chain's CDR3 is CATDSSNEQYF. The CDR3 bases are TGTGCCACCGATTCTAGCAACGAGCAGTACTTC. J is TRBJ2-7 and V is TRBV28; weak D call: TRBD2 (5 bases). Trimming left V 10 bases short and J 5 bases short, with 12 bases between. This CDR3 region has 11 residues. Germline CDR1 and CDR2: MDHEN and SYDVKM.

The CDR3, as DNA: TGTGCCAGCAGCGTAGGAGCAAGGTCGGAGACCCAGTACTTC. Amino acid sequence: CASSVGARSETQYF. J is TRBJ2-5 and V is TRBV9, with unresolved D. The CDR3 loop spans 14 amino acids. Trimming pared 0 bases from V and 5 bases from J, leaving 11 bases between. Germline V lookup: CDR1 SGDLS, CDR2 YYNGEE.

The chain recombines TRBV13 with TRBJ2-7, with no clear D. This CDR3 is 11 amino acids long. Trimming took 1 base from V and 6 from J, leaving 4 bases between them. Germline values: CDR1 PRHDT, CDR2 FYEKMQ (reference sequence). As DNA, the CDR3 is TGTGCCAGCAGCTTAGACTCCGAGCAGTACTTC. It codes for CASSLDSEQYF.

The V and J genes are TRBV5-8 and TRBJ2-1; D not certain. The germline gives CDR1 SGHTS, CDR2 YDEGEE. This CDR3 comprises 14 residues. V lost 1 base, J lost 1 base, and 6 bases lay in between. CDR3 in amino acids: CASSLTASYNEQFF. Here the CDR3 DNA reads TGTGCCAGCAGCTTGACGGCTTCCTACAATGAGCAGTTCTTC.

CDR3 loop: CASSRGTNQPQHF. The CDR3 bases are TGTGCCAGCAGCAGGGGAACTAATCAGCCCCAGCATTTT. V usage is TRBV9 and J usage is TRBJ1-5; D is possibly TRBD1 (5 bases). This CDR3 has 13 residues. V was shortened by 4 bases and J by 4 bases, with 9 bases between the two germline ends. CDR1 and CDR2 from the germline V gene are SGDLS and YYNGEE.

This clone was seen only a few times. This chain links TRBV7-2 with TRBJ2-7; the D gene is possibly TRBD1 (8 bases). In germline, CDR1 is SGHTA, CDR2 FQGNSA. The V end lost 4 bases, the J end lost 4 bases, and 17 bases lay between the germline ends. The CDR3 is made up of 15 amino acids. The CDR3 reads CASSSGGRGLYEQYF. CDR3 nucleotide sequence: TGTGCCAGCAGCTCGGGGGGCAGGGGGCTGTACGAGCAGTACTTC.

This clone appeared a few times. CDR3 sequence (DNA): TGCGCCAGCAGCTTGGGGAGCGGGACAGGGTGGGGGAAGGGCAACACTGAAGCTTTCTTT. This codes for CASSLGSGTGWGKGNTEAFF. The gene calls are TRBV5-1 and TRBJ1-1, with 9 bases fitting TRBD1. Germline lookup yields CDR1 SGHRS and CDR2 YFSETQ. V shed 0 bases, J shed 2 bases, and the junction held 17 bases outside the gene matches. The CDR3 extends over 20 amino acids.

This chain connects TRBV7-2 to TRBJ2-7, with D perhaps matching TRBD1 or TRBD2 (5 bases each). V lost 8 bases and J 1 base, leaving 12 bases between the germline ends. This CDR3 has 13 residues. From germline, CDR1 is SGHTA and CDR2 FQGNSA. The CDR3 reads CASRGGGSYEQYF. The DNA of the CDR3 is TGTGCCAGCCGAGGTGGGGGTTCCTACGAGCAGTACTTC.

J is TRBJ2-4 and V is TRBV29-1; TRBD1 agrees at 9 bases. The length of the CDR3 is 14 residues. In germline, CDR1 is SQVTM, CDR2 ANQGSEA. After removal of 3 bases from V and 6 bases from J, the junction contained 6 bases not matched to a gene. CDR3 sequence reads: CSVEDRGGINIQYF. CDR3 DNA sequence: TGCAGCGTTGAGGACAGGGGTGGAATAAACATTCAGTACTTC.

This clone was observed a single time. This chain joins TRBV28 and TRBJ2-1; 7 bases map to TRBD1. CDR1 is MDHEN and CDR2 is SYDVKM in the germline V gene. V lost 7 bases and J lost 0; bases outside the gene matches: 12. The CDR3 sequence is 17 residues long. CDR3 protein: CASTSSGTESSYNEQFF. For the CDR3, the DNA is TGTGCCAGCACATCCTCCGGGACAGAAAGCTCCTACAATGAGCAGTTCTTC.

The genes are TRBV9 and TRBJ2-3; D is possibly TRBD2 (6 bases). Germline-derived CDR1 and CDR2 are SGDLS and YYNGEE. This CDR3 spans 15 amino acids. V lost 0 bases and J lost 6, with 14 bases in between. Here the CDR3 DNA reads TGTGCCAGCAGCGTAGGAGGCGGGAAAGTGGATACGCAGTATTTT. As protein: CASSVGGGKVDTQYF.

The chain is built from TRBV6-5 and TRBJ1-1, with D uncertain. Between the trimmed V and J ends, which lost 4 bases and 5 bases, there was a span of 8 bases. Germline assignment: CDR1 MNHEY and CDR2 SVGAGI. The CDR3 is made up of 12 amino acids. The CDR3 DNA reads as TGTGCCAGCAGTTTCCCTGGGACTGAAGCTTTCTTT. Residues: CASSFPGTEAFF.

This chain uses TRBV6-1 with TRBJ2-3; possible D gene TRBD1, 5 bases. This CDR3 region has 14 residues. Germline assignment: CDR1 MNHNS and CDR2 SASEGT. The V gene lost 8 bases and the J gene lost 0 bases, with 12 bases spanning the gap. In DNA, the CDR3 is TGTGCCAGCCGGTTACAGGTTAGCACAGATACGCAGTATTTT. Translation gives CASRLQVSTDTQYF.

This clone was seen only a few times. The chain employs TRBV10-2 and TRBJ2-5; no reliable D call. Per germline, CDR1 WSHSY and CDR2 SAAADI. The ends were cut back, 8 bases at V and 4 bases at J, with 11 bases in the middle. The CDR3 extends over 12 amino acids. The CDR3 DNA reads as TGCGCCAGCGGCTACACCCCAGAGACCCAGTACTTC. This encodes CASGYTPETQYF.

The chain couples TRBV27 to TRBJ1-1; maybe TRBD1 (6 bases). There are 13 residues in the CDR3. V gave up 5 bases and J gave up 5 bases, with 12 bases separating them. Per the germline V gene, CDR1 is MNHEY and CDR2 is SMNVEV (reference sequence). The CDR3 DNA is TGTGCCAGCAGTCAACAGGGTCGGACTGAAGCTTTCTTT. Its translation is CASSQQGRTEAFF.

The V gene is TRBV5-1, the J gene TRBJ1-1; the D gene is possibly TRBD1 (5 bases). The germline gives CDR1 SGHRS, CDR2 YFSETQ. Trimming stripped 1 base from V and 8 bases from J, with 15 bases between. CDR3 size: 14 residues. The CDR3 spells CASSLYGAVTEAFF. Here the CDR3 DNA reads TGCGCCAGCAGCTTGTATGGGGCCGTTACCGAAGCTTTCTTT.

The table lists this clone with a count of one. This chain joins TRBV5-1 and TRBJ1-5; D unclear. V lost 4 bases and J lost 6, with 11 bases in between. The CDR3 length is 13 residues. Germline V CDR1 and CDR2: SGHRS, YFSETQ. Here the CDR3 reads CASSPFGSQPQHF. CDR3 nucleotides: TGCGCCAGCAGCCCTTTCGGGAGTCAGCCCCAGCATTTT.

The V and J genes are TRBV10-3 and TRBJ2-5; 8 bases match TRBD1. Germline trimming cut 10 bases from V and 3 bases from J; bases unmatched to any gene: 7. This CDR3 is built from 13 residues. Germline V gene lookup returns CDR1 ENHRY and CDR2 SYGVKD. The CDR3 DNA reads TGTGCCAATCGAGGACAGGGAGAAGAGACCCAGTACTTC. Amino acid sequence: CANRGQGEETQYF.